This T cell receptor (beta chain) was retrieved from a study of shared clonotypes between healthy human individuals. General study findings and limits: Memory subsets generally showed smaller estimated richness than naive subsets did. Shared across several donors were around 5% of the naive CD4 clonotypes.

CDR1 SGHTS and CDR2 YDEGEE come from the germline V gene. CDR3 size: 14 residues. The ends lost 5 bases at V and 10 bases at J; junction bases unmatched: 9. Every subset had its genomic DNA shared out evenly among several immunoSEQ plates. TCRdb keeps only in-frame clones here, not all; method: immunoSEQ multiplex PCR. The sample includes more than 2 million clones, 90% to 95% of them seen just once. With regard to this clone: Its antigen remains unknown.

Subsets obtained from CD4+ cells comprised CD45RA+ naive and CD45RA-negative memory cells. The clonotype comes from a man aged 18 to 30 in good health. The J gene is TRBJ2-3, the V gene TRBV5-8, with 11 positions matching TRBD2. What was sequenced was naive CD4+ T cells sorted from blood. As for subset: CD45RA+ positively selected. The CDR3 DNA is TGTGCCAGCAGTTCCACACGTAGCGGGAGGGCGCAGTATTTT. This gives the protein CASSSTRSGRAQYF.